Listed here are 21 T cell receptor beta chains from one sample, sequenced in a study of molecular identifiers for immune sequencing clone quantification. TCRdb re-called the PCR reads through MiXCR, storing one row per CDR3 protein. Of about 630,000 distinct CDR3 sequences detected, roughly 27% appear once; the ten largest clones hold about 0.81%. The sequencing sample was made of naive CD8+ T cells from blood, with Jurkat cell RNA spiked in. Subset here: FACS-sorted CD8+CD4-CCR7+CD45RA+ naive T cells. The origin of the receptors is a human donor in good health. Some libraries in this study had Jurkat cell RNA spiked in.

There are many counts of this clonotype. The chain combines TRBV19 with TRBJ1-5; D is unresolved. Germline V gives CDR1 LNHDA, CDR2 SQIVND (reference sequence). V was clipped by 8 bases and J by 7 bases, with 15 bases between them. The CDR3 loop spans 13 amino acids. The CDR3 protein is CASSIGVGQPQHF. CDR3 sequence (DNA): TGTGCCAGTTCAATTGGGGTCGGACAGCCCCAGCATTTT.

This clonotype showed up many times. The gene calls are TRBV7-2 and TRBJ2-3, with D perhaps TRBD2 (6 bases). Deletions cut 1 base from V and 2 bases from J, with 13 bases between. Germline V CDR1 and CDR2: SGHTA, FQGNSA. CDR3 length equals 16 residues. In DNA, the CDR3 is TGTGCCAGCAGCTTAGAGGGACTTCAATCCACAGATACGCAGTATTTT. This translates into CASSLEGLQSTDTQYF. Full variable domain (rest looked up from reference TRBV7-2 and TRBJ2-3): GAGVSQSPSNKVTEKGKDVELRCDPISGHTALYWYRQSLGQGLEFLIYFQGNSAPDKSGLPSDRFSAERTGGSVSTLTIQRTQQEDSAVYLCASSLEGLQSTDTQYFGPGTRLTVL.

This clonotype was observed at least ten times. The chain joins TRBV7-9 to TRBJ1-1; 9 nucleotides line up with TRBD1. V lost 5 bases to trimming and J lost 1 base; unmatched junction nucleotides: 5. Per germline, CDR1 SEHNR and CDR2 FQNEAQ (reference sequence). This CDR3 region has 15 residues. CDR3 protein: CASSPGQGTNTEAFF. As DNA, the CDR3 is TGTGCCAGCAGCCCAGGACAGGGGACGAACACTGAAGCTTTCTTT.

This clonotype was observed a few times. A much larger clone differs from this one at a single base, so this may be a read error. The genes are TRBV14 and TRBJ1-1, with D perhaps matching TRBD1 (5 bases). Germline V gene lookup returns CDR1 SGHDN and CDR2 FVKESK. The CDR3 totals 13 residues. CDR3 DNA sequence: TGTGCCGGCAGCCACTTGGGGGACACTGAAGCTTTCTTT. Translating it yields CAGSHLGDTEAFF.

With respect to this clonotype: A much larger clone differs from this one at a single base, so this may be a read error. The CDR3 end shows no conserved phenylalanine or tryptophan, and so a read error is likely. The rearrangement links TRBV11-2 to TRBJ2-7; D possibly corresponds to TRBD2 (6 bases). The germline CDR1 and CDR2 sequences are SGHAT and FQNNGV. Trimming left V 8 bases short and J 0 bases short, with 17 bases between. The CDR3 has 15 residues. The CDR3 sequence is CASGHLALISYEQYS. The DNA of the CDR3 is TGTGCCAGCGGCCACCTAGCGCTCATCTCCTACGAGCAGTACTCC.

This clonotype was counted once. Here the CDR3 omits its conserved ending phenylalanine or tryptophan, so a read error is the likely source. V usage is TRBV2 and J usage is TRBJ2-2, with D unresolved. The ends were cut back, 4 bases at V and 9 bases at J, with 9 bases in the middle. CDR1 is SNHLY and CDR2 is FYNNEI in the germline V gene. The CDR3 sequence is 12 residues long. The CDR3 protein is CASSGEDRELFS. The CDR3 bases are TGTGCCAGCAGTGGGGAAGACCGGGAGCTGTTTTCT.

As concerns this clonotype: Given a much more abundant clone one base away, this may be a read error. V is TRBV6-2 or TRBV6-3 and J is TRBJ2-3; D possibly corresponds to TRBD1 (6 bases). CDR3 size: 13 residues. CDR1 and CDR2 from the germline V gene are MNHEY and SVGEGT. The V end was cut by 5 bases, the J end by 10 bases, with 16 bases between. In DNA form, the CDR3 reads TGTGCCAGCAGTAAAGGACAGCCCGATTCGCAGTATTTT. Residues: CASSKGQPDSQYF.

This clonotype has at least ten counts. CDR3 in DNA: TGCGCCAGCAGCCAAGAGTCGACAGGGATAATGAACACTGAAGCTTTCTTT. Translated, it gives CASSQESTGIMNTEAFF. The genes are TRBV4-3 and TRBJ1-1; 7 nucleotides line up with TRBD1. The ends lost 0 bases at V and 0 bases at J; junction bases unmatched: 7. The CDR3 consists of 17 residues. Germline V gene sequence: CDR1 LGHNA, CDR2 YSLEER.

With regard to this clonotype: The junction shows a germline mismatch at one end, possibly a read error. The rearrangement uses TRBV30 and TRBJ1-4; no clear D. Germline-derived CDR1 and CDR2 are GTSNPN and SVGIG (reference sequence). This CDR3 is 11 amino acids long. The CDR3 protein is CAWSSGEKLCF. CDR3 nucleotide sequence: TGTGCCTGGAGTAGTGGGGAAAAACTGTGTTTT.

This clonotype has just a few counts. This chain joins TRBV6-6 and TRBJ2-3; 7 nucleotides agree with TRBD2. This CDR3 comprises 16 residues. The V gene's germline CDR1 is MNHNY and CDR2 SVGAGI (reference sequence). V was clipped by 6 bases and J by 2 bases; unmatched bases: 11. As DNA, the CDR3 is TGTGCCAGCAGCCCTGCTGCGGGACTATACACAGATACGCAGTATTTT. It codes for CASSPAAGLYTDTQYF.

This clonotype was seen a few times. J is TRBJ1-2 and V is TRBV5-6, with a weak D call TRBD1 (5 bases). V was cut by 1 base and J by 4 bases, with 17 bases left in between. The germline V gene encodes CDR1 SGHDT and CDR2 YYEEEE. This CDR3 contains 16 residues. This chain's CDR3 is CASSLNSRVISYGYTF. The CDR3 DNA is TGTGCCAGCAGCTTGAATTCCAGGGTTATCAGCTATGGCTACACCTTC.

Ten or more counts support this clonotype. This sequence joins TRBV7-9 and TRBJ1-1, with 7 positions matching TRBD1. Germline V gene sequence: CDR1 SEHNR, CDR2 FQNEAQ (reference sequence). The CDR3 length is 14 residues. The V segment lost 2 bases and the J segment 6 bases; nucleotides outside the gene matches: 6. The CDR3 coding sequence is TGTGCCAGCAGCTTACCGCAGGGGGTCTCTGAAGCTTTCTTT. It is translated as CASSLPQGVSEAFF.

The chain recombines TRBV5-5 with TRBJ2-7; 14 positions agree with TRBD2. Germline V CDR1 and CDR2: SGHKS, YYEKEE (reference sequence). The length of the CDR3 is 15 residues. With 4 bases clipped from V and 5 bases from J, the junction kept 5 bases outside the gene matches. CDR3 coding DNA: TGTGCCAGCAGCCGAAGACTAGCGGGAGGGGACGAGCAGTACTTC. Encoded protein: CASSRRLAGGDEQYF.

A word on this clonotype: This could be a read error, since a much larger clone is one nucleotide away. This sequence joins TRBV29-1 and TRBJ2-3; no clear D gene. The CDR3 totals 12 residues. V was trimmed by 8 bases and J by 2 bases, leaving 11 bases between them. Per the germline V gene, CDR1 is SQVTM and CDR2 is ANQGSEA. The CDR3 DNA reads TGCAGCTCCCGATATCACACAGATACGCAGTATTTT. It specifies CSSRYHTDTQYF.

V is TRBV4-3 and J is TRBJ1-2; the D gene is possibly TRBD1 (6 bases). Per the germline V gene, CDR1 is LGHNA and CDR2 is YSLEER. The V gene lost 4 bases and the J gene lost 3 bases, with 21 bases spanning the gap. CDR3 length equals 17 residues. The CDR3: CASSPEFTMDRHYGYTF. In nucleotides, the CDR3 is TGCGCCAGCAGCCCCGAATTTACCATGGACAGACACTATGGCTACACCTTC.

This clonotype showed up just a few times. The gene calls are TRBV29-1 and TRBJ2-1, with D possibly matching TRBD2 (5 bases). The germline V gene has CDR1 SQVTM and CDR2 ANQGSEA. Between the trimmed V and J ends, which lost 1 base and 3 bases, there was a span of 13 bases. The CDR3 is made up of 15 amino acids. The CDR3 sequence is CSVEGTPEGYNEQFF. CDR3 coding DNA: TGCAGCGTTGAAGGCACACCCGAGGGCTACAATGAGCAGTTCTTC.

Worth noting for this clonotype: A much larger clone lies one base from this, so it may be a read error. V is TRBV12-3 or TRBV12-4 and J is TRBJ2-5; 12 bases fit TRBD1. J was trimmed by 9 bases and V by 0 bases; bases with no gene match: 8. The CDR3 has 16 amino acids. In DNA form, the CDR3 reads TGTGCCAGCAGTTTAGCGATGGGACAGGGGGCCGAGGCCCAGTACTTC. Its protein is CASSLAMGQGAEAQYF.

CDR3 protein: CASTIEGTNTGELFF. For the CDR3, the DNA is TGTGCCAGCACCATTGAGGGCACGAACACCGGGGAGCTGTTTTTT. The chain recombines TRBV7-9 with TRBJ2-2; tentative D call: TRBD2 (5 bases). V was cut by 7 bases and J by 0 bases, with 12 bases left in between. CDR1 and CDR2 from the germline V gene are SEHNR and FQNEAQ (reference sequence). The CDR3 covers 15 residues.

This clonotype was observed a few times. The CDR3 bases are TGTGCCAGCAGTGAATTCTTGGGCCCGGGGGAAGGCTACACCTTC. Amino acids: CASSEFLGPGEGYTF. The chain combines TRBV25-1 with TRBJ1-2; possibly TRBD1 for D (5 bases). The CDR3 sequence is 15 residues long. Per the germline V gene, CDR1 is MGHDK and CDR2 is SYGVNS. Trimming took off 1 base at V and 8 bases at J, with 17 bases between the two ends.

This rearrangement joins TRBV2 to TRBJ2-1; D possibly matches TRBD1 or TRBD2 (5 bases each). Germline loops: CDR1 SNHLY, CDR2 FYNNEI. Trimming shortened V by 0 bases and J by 9 bases, and 9 bases separated the two germline ends. CDR3 length equals 13 residues. CDR3 loop: CASSEAQGVEQFF. CDR3 coding DNA: TGTGCCAGCAGTGAAGCTCAGGGAGTTGAGCAGTTCTTC.

Remarks on this clonotype: Possible read error: a much larger clone is one base away. This rearrangement joins TRBV12-3 or TRBV12-4 to TRBJ2-1; no definite D call. The CDR3 length is 13 residues. Trimming stripped 6 bases from V and 8 bases from J, with 14 bases between. The DNA of the CDR3 is TGTGCCAGCAGCAAGGTACTAACCCATGAGCAGTTCTTC. It translates to CASSKVLTHEQFF.